This T cell receptor beta chain derives from a study of cytomegalovirus exposure and HLA in healthy donors. PCR used 60 Vbeta primers and 13 Jbeta primers. This table comes from immunoSEQ multiplex PCR, and its TCRdb copy is limited to in-frame clones, with some not included. The sample includes 130,000 or so clones, around 80% of them seen just once. V was cut by 6 bases and J by 0 bases, with 18 bases left in between. Germline CDR1 LGHNT, CDR2 FRNRAP. The CDR3 is 17 residues long. Sequenced material: PBMCs. The rearrangement uses TRBV12-5 and TRBJ1-5, with D possibly TRBD1 on 5 matching bases. This TCR derives from a man aged 35 to 55 in good health and CMV-seronegative. CDR3 nucleotide sequence: TGTGCTAGTGGCTACCATTCTGGGGGGGATAGCAATCAGCCCCAGCATTTT. It codes for CASGYHSGGDSNQPQHF.